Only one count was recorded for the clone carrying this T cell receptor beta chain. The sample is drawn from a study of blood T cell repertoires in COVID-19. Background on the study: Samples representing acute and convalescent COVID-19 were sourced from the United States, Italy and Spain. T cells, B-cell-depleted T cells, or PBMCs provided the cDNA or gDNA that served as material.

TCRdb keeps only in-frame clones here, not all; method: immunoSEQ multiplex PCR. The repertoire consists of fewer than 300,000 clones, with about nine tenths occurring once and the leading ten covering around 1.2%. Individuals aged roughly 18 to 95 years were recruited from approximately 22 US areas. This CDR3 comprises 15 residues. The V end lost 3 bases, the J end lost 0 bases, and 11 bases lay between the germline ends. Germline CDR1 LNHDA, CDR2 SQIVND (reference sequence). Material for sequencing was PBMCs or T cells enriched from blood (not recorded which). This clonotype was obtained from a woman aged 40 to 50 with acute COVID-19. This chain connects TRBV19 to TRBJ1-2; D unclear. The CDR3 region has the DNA TGTGCCAGTAGTATGTCCGGGAACCCTAACTATGGCTACACCTTC. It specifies CASSMSGNPNYGYTF.